Listed below are T cell receptor beta chains from one sample, sequenced in a study of T cells in Graves' hyperthyroidism and ophthalmopathy. TCRdb called the multiplex PCR reads again in MiXCR, with one record for every CDR3 protein. The table records about 300,000 distinct CDR3 sequences, 25% of them present only once. The sequenced sample consisted of blood. These receptors originate from a man in his forties or fifties with Graves' hyperthyroidism that later progressed to Graves' ophthalmopathy. CDR3s include the opening cysteine and the closing phenylalanine or tryptophan. A D gene is named only where the DNA matches it firmly. Rows may omit the clone size; those that give it use once, few, many or a size class.

>many|TRBV30|.|TRBJ2-5
TGTGCCTGTCGGGAAAGTGGGGAGACCCAGTACTTC
CACRESGETQYF
>many|TRBV30|.|TRBJ1-1
TGTGCCTCACACAGGGCTTCGAACACTGAAGCTTTCTTT
CASHRASNTEAFF
>.|TRBV7-2|TRBD1|TRBJ2-7
TGTGCCAGCAGCCCCGCGGACAGGGGAAGTTTCGAGCAGTACTTC
CASSPADRGSFEQYF
>many|TRBV20-1|TRBD1|TRBJ1-1
TGCAGTGCTACTGACCAGGGGGGGCAGCTTGGAACCTTCTTT
CSATDQGGQLGTFF
>many|TRBV3-1|.|TRBJ1-1
TGTGCCAGCAGCCAAGAGGACCTGGAGCCGGCTTTCTTT
CASSQEDLEPAFF
>.|TRBV12-3/TRBV12-4|.|TRBJ1-1
TGTGCCAGCAGTTTAGTCGGTCCCGAAGCTCTCTTT
CASSLVGPEALF
>many|TRBV7-7|.|TRBJ2-7
TGTGCTGGGCAAGCCCCGGGGCCCTACGAGCAGTACTTC
CAGQAPGPYEQYF
>many|TRBV20-1|.|TRBJ2-5
TGCAGTGCTACTAAAATAGCCCCGGAGGGTGAGACCCAGTACTTC
CSATKIAPEGETQYF
>.|TRBV7-3|TRBD2|TRBJ2-7
TGTGCCAGCAGCCGGGCTAGCGGAGACTACGAGCAGTACTTC
CASSRASGDYEQYF
>few|TRBV15|.|TRBJ1-1
TGTGCCACCAGCAGTTACGGGGACACTGAAGCTTTCTTT
CATSSYGDTEAFF
>.|TRBV6-5|.|TRBJ2-7
TGTGCCAGCAGTTACTCTGCAGGTGCCGAGCAGTACTTC
CASSYSAGAEQYF
>many|TRBV7-3|.|TRBJ2-1
TGTGCCAGCAGCTGGGGACATTCCTACAATGAGCAGTTCTTC
CASSWGHSYNEQFF
>many|TRBV20-1|.|TRBJ2-7
TGCAGTGCAAAGAAGCTACCCTACGAGCAGTACTTC
CSAKKLPYEQYF
>many|TRBV20-1|.|TRBJ1-6
TGCAGTGCTAGGGGGAGCCGTAATTCACCCCTCCACTTT
CSARGSRNSPLHF
>.|TRBV6-1|.|TRBJ2-7
TGTGCCAGCAGTGGTCAGGGGACGGGTATTTACGAGCAGTACTTC
CASSGQGTGIYEQYF
>few|TRBV29-1|.|TRBJ2-2
TGCAGCGTTGATGTCGAGGGAGCCACCGGGGAGCTGTTTTTT
CSVDVEGATGELFF
>many|TRBV11-2|TRBD1|TRBJ2-2
TGTGCCAGCAGCTCAGGACAGGGGAACACCGGGGAGCTGTTTTTT
CASSSGQGNTGELFF
>once|TRBV29-1|.|TRBJ1-1
TGCAGCGGAACGGGACACTTGAACACTGAAGCTTTCTTT
CSGTGHLNTEAFF
>many|TRBV7-3|.|TRBJ2-5
TGTGCCAGCAGCTTAGACAGGAAAGAGACCCAGTACTTC
CASSLDRKETQYF
>many|TRBV6-5|.|TRBJ1-5
TGTGCCAGCAGTTACAGGTTGAGTCAGCCCCAGCATTTT
CASSYRLSQPQHF
>few|TRBV4-1|.|TRBJ1-3
TGCGCCAGCAGCCGACTAAGGGCCGTGGCTGGAAACACCATATATTTT
CASSRLRAVAGNTIYF
>many|TRBV20-1|.|TRBJ2-5
TGCAGTGCTAGAACTGGGCCAGAGACCCAGTACTTC
CSARTGPETQYF
>.|TRBV10-3|.|TRBJ2-7
TGTGCCATCAGTGAGGCGCCGGGGGACAGCGTCTACGAGCAGTACTTC
CAISEAPGDSVYEQYF
>many|TRBV27|.|TRBJ2-2
TGTGCCAGCAGTTTACTGCTTGATGCGGTGAACACCGGGGAGCTGTTTTTT
CASSLLLDAVNTGELFF
>many|TRBV20-1|.|TRBJ1-1
TGCAGTGCTAGAAATCCCTGGAACACTGAAGCTTTCTTT
CSARNPWNTEAFF
>.|TRBV11-1|.|TRBJ2-7
TGTGCCAGCAGAGCGGGTTTCTCCTACGAGCAGTACTTC
CASRAGFSYEQYF
>many|TRBV29-1|TRBD2|TRBJ2-5
TGCAGCGTCGGTGGGACTAGGAGAGAGACCCAGTACTTC
CSVGGTRRETQYF
>many|TRBV15|TRBD2|TRBJ2-5
TGTGCCACCAGCGGACCTCTAGCGGGAGCTCGTTATTCCCAAGAGACCCAGTACTTC
CATSGPLAGARYSQETQYF
>many|TRBV6-5|.|TRBJ1-1
TGTGCCAGCAGCTCGGCCGTGTCAGCTTTCTTT
CASSSAVSAFF
>many|TRBV5-1|.|TRBJ1-1
TGCGCCAGCAGCTCCTCCGGACAGCGGAACACTGAAGCTTTCTTT
CASSSSGQRNTEAFF
>many|TRBV27|.|TRBJ2-7
TGTGCCAGCAGAAGTCGGAGTAAGTACGAGCAGTACTTC
CASRSRSKYEQYF
>many|TRBV2|.|TRBJ1-1
TGTGCCAGCAGTGAAGACGAGAGCACTGAAGCTTTCTTT
CASSEDESTEAFF
>many|TRBV28|.|TRBJ2-2
TGTGCCAGCAGTTTGGGGGTGAACACCGGGGAGCTGTTTTTT
CASSLGVNTGELFF
>many|TRBV10-3|TRBD1|TRBJ2-7
TGTGCCATCAGTGGACCCGGGACAGCTCGCTACGAGCAGTACTTC
CAISGPGTARYEQYF
>.|TRBV4-3|.|TRBJ2-7
TGCGCCAGCAGCGCCGAAAGCGGGACATCCTACGAGCAGTACTTC
CASSAESGTSYEQYF
>once|TRBV5-1|TRBD1|TRBJ1-1
TGCGCCAGCAGCTTGTATGCATTACGGGACAGACATATGAACACTGAAGCTTTCTTT
CASSLYALRDRHMNTEAFF
>few|TRBV28|.|TRBJ2-3
TGTGCCAGCAGGTCTGGGGGGCACACAGATACGCAGTATTTT
CASRSGGHTDTQYF
>.|TRBV7-2|.|TRBJ1-5
TGTGCCAGCAGCCCGGGGATTGGAGGCAATCAGCCCCAGCATTTT
CASSPGIGGNQPQHF
>.|TRBV7-9|.|TRBJ1-2
TGTGCCAGCAGCTTTTCGGGAGACTATGGCTACACCTTC
CASSFSGDYGYTF
>.|TRBV6-5|.|TRBJ1-5
TGTGCCAGCAGTTACCTCCCTGGGACGAACAATCAGCCCCAGCATTTT
CASSYLPGTNNQPQHF
>.|TRBV28|TRBD1|TRBJ2-5
TGTGCCAGCAGTTTAAGAGGGGACAGATTGCAAGAGACCCAGTACTTC
CASSLRGDRLQETQYF
>many|TRBV7-2|.|TRBJ1-1
TGTGCCAGCAGCTTCACCGGGAACACTGAAGCTTTCTTT
CASSFTGNTEAFF
>many|TRBV28|.|TRBJ2-7
TGTGCCAGCAGTGGCTACAGGTCCTACGAGCAGTACTTC
CASSGYRSYEQYF
>.|TRBV11-2|TRBD2|TRBJ2-7
TGTGCCAGCAGCTTATACCCTGGACTAGCGGGTATCTACGAGCAGTACTTC
CASSLYPGLAGIYEQYF
>.|TRBV6-1|.|TRBJ1-1
TGTGCCAGCAGTGAAGGGCTAGCGGCTCTGAACACTGAAGCTTTCTTT
CASSEGLAALNTEAFF